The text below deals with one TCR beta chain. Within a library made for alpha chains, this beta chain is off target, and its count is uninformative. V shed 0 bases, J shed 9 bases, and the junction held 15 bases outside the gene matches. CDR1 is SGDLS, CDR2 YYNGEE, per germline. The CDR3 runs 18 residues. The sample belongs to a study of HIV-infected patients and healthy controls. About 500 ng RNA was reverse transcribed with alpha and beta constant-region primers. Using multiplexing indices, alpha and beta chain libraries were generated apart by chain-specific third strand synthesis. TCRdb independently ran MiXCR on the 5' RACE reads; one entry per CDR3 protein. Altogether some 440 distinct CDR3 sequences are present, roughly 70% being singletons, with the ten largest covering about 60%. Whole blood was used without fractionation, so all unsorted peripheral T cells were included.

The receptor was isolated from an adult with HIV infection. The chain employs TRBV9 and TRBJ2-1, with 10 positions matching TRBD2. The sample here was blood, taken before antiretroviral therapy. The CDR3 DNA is TGTGCCAGCAGCGTAGCGGGTAGCGGGAGGTTATCTTTGATTGAGCAGTTCTTC. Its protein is CASSVAGSGRLSLIEQFF.